The 25 T cell receptor beta chains listed next were all sequenced from one sample in a study of regulatory T cells in long-lasting Graves disease. Both iRepertoire HTBI primers and Arm-PCR of CDR3 regions were used to build the TCR beta libraries. From the multiplex PCR reads, TCRdb called clonotypes with MiXCR, one entry per CDR3 protein. The table shows fewer than 400,000 distinct CDR3 sequences, with about 20% occurring only once. As for time point: newly diagnosed GD, antithyroid drugs for less than 3 months. RNA extracted from PBMCs served as the sequencing template. The specimen was peripheral blood mononuclear cells (PBMCs), collected at new diagnosis, from a patient treated with antithyroid drugs. These receptors came from a female donor with Graves disease.

In regard to this clonotype: A much larger clonotype is one base distant, so this may be a read error. The chain carries TRBV19 and TRBJ2-1; 9 nucleotides align to TRBD1. CDR1 and CDR2 (germline): LNHDA, SQIVND (reference sequence). The CDR3 loop spans 16 amino acids. In DNA, the CDR3 is TGTGTCAGTAGTATTGGACGGGACAGGGCATCCAATGAGCAGTTCTTC. This gives the protein CVSSIGRDRASNEQFF.

As for this clonotype: This likely traces to a read error, being one base from a far larger clone. The chain combines TRBV12-3 or TRBV12-4 with TRBJ2-3; 9 positions agree with TRBD1. The CDR3 is made up of 16 amino acids. V was clipped by 7 bases and J by 6 bases; unmatched bases: 14. The DNA of the CDR3 is TGTGCCAGCAACGCCATCACCGGGACAGGGTATGATACGCAGTATTTT. Protein: CASNAITGTGYDTQYF.

This clonotype showed up many times. The CDR3 bases are TGTGCCATCGGTGGGCTAGCGGGGAAGCTCTCCTACAATGAGCAGTTCTTC. Encoded protein: CAIGGLAGKLSYNEQFF. The rearrangement links TRBV10-3 to TRBJ2-1; 9 bases map to TRBD2. Germline CDR1 ENHRY, CDR2 SYGVKD. The CDR3 length is 17 residues. J gave up 0 bases and V 8 bases, and 11 bases lay outside the gene matches.

This clonotype was observed many times. J is TRBJ2-3 and V is TRBV15; D is undetermined. Trimming left V 1 base short and J 5 bases short, with 10 bases between. CDR1 is LNHNV and CDR2 is YYDKDF in the germline V gene (reference sequence). The CDR3 runs to 14 residues. The CDR3 region has the DNA TGTGCCACCAGCAGAGGACGAGCCGAAGATACGCAGTATTTT. Protein: CATSRGRAEDTQYF.

About this clonotype itself: A much larger clone differs by one base, so this may be a read error. The gene calls are TRBV24-1 and TRBJ2-5; 10 nucleotides match TRBD2. The germline V gene has CDR1 KGHDR and CDR2 SFDVKD. The CDR3 is made up of 15 amino acids. Here the CDR3 DNA reads TGTACCACCAGTGAGGTAGCGGGAGGCGGCGAGACCCAGTACTTC. Protein product: CTTSEVAGGGETQYF.

This clonotype was picked up one time. CDR3 sequence (DNA): TGTGCCAGCAGCGACGCTAGCGGGAGGAGCGAGCAGTACTTC. This translates into CASSDASGRSEQYF. V usage is TRBV12-3 or TRBV12-4 and J usage is TRBJ2-7, with 11 bases lining up with TRBD2. The trim removed 6 bases at V and 6 bases at J, leaving 7 bases unmatched. There are 14 residues in the CDR3.

In this sample, this clonotype turned up many times. This chain uses TRBV6-5 with TRBJ2-6; D not certain. The CDR3 is made up of 17 amino acids. V was pared by 0 bases and J by 0 bases, with 9 bases between. Germline CDR1 is MNHEY and CDR2 is SVGAGI. CDR3 sequence: CASSYSSLGSGANVLTF. For the CDR3, the DNA is TGTGCCAGCAGTTACTCGAGCCTGGGCTCTGGGGCCAACGTCCTGACTTTC.

About this clonotype: A much more abundant neighbour one base away suggests this may be a read error. The genes are TRBV13 and TRBJ2-5; 7 bases map to TRBD1. The J segment lost 5 bases and the V segment lost 5 bases, leaving 8 bases of the junction unmatched. CDR1 and CDR2 from the germline V gene are PRHDT and FYEKMQ (reference sequence). This CDR3 is built from 14 residues. The CDR3 DNA reads as TGTGCCAGCAGCGATCGAGACAGGGCCGAGACCCAGTACTTC. It yields the protein CASSDRDRAETQYF.

This clonotype occurred many times. V gene TRBV6-5 combines with J gene TRBJ2-3, with TRBD2 matching 7 bases. This CDR3 is built from 18 residues. V dropped 0 bases and J dropped 0; count of bases not matched to a gene: 9. CDR1 MNHEY and CDR2 SVGAGI come from the germline V gene. In nucleotides, the CDR3 is TGTGCCAGCAGTTACTCCGGGATCGGCGGGGGAAGCACAGATACGCAGTATTTT. Protein product: CASSYSGIGGGSTDTQYF.

In its sample, this clonotype was seen many times. The rearrangement uses TRBV6-2 or TRBV6-3 and TRBJ2-1, with 11 bases fitting TRBD2. CDR3 length equals 16 residues. Trimming took 5 bases from V and 4 from J; bases not matched to a gene: 7. Looked up from germline, CDR1 is MNHEY and CDR2 is SVGEGT. CDR3 protein: CASSEVASGRYNEQFF. The DNA of the CDR3 is TGTGCCAGCAGTGAAGTCGCTAGCGGGAGGTACAATGAGCAGTTCTTC.

This chain links TRBV6-5 with TRBJ2-5; D gene unclear. This CDR3 has 16 residues. From germline, CDR1 is MNHEY and CDR2 SVGAGI. V was trimmed by 0 bases and J by 5 bases, leaving 16 bases between them. Here the CDR3 DNA reads TGTGCCAGCAGTTACTCGACCTGGCGGATAGTGGAGACCCAGTACTTC. It encodes CASSYSTWRIVETQYF.

Details on this clonotype: Given a much more abundant clone one base away, this may be a read error. J is TRBJ2-2 and V is TRBV5-1; possible D gene TRBD1, 6 bases. CDR1 and CDR2 from the germline V gene are SGHRS and YFSETQ. This CDR3 is built from 16 residues. The CDR3 region is CASSLDPQQGTWELFF. In nucleotides, the CDR3 is TGCGCCAGCAGCTTGGATCCCCAACAGGGCACCTGGGAGCTGTTTTTT. The full variable domain, in which reference TRBV5-1 and TRBJ2-2 provide the parts outside the CDR3, is KAGVTQTPRYLIKTRGQQVTLSCSPISGHRSVSWYQQTPGQGLQFLFEYFSETQRNKGNFPGRFSGRQFSNSRSEMNVSTLELGDSALYLCASSLDPQQGTWELFFGEGSRLTVL.

This clonotype was seen a handful of times. The V and J genes are TRBV28 and TRBJ2-5; 7 nucleotides agree with TRBD2. The CDR3 runs to 15 residues. Germline CDR1 reads MDHEN; CDR2 reads SYDVKM. J was trimmed by 3 bases and V by 2 bases; bases with no gene match: 6. Written as DNA, the CDR3 is TGTGCCAGCAGTTTAAGGGAGGGAGGGAAAGAGACCCAGTACTTC. Translation gives CASSLREGGKETQYF.

This clonotype came up many times. The J gene is TRBJ1-4, the V gene TRBV4-1; 7 positions match TRBD1. CDR3 length equals 18 residues. Per germline, CDR1 MGHRA and CDR2 YSYEKL. J gave up 3 bases and V 1 base, and 11 bases lay outside the gene matches. DNA of the CDR3: TGCGCCAGCAGCCAAGGACAGGGAGGGCCAACTGCTAATGAAAAACTGTTTTTT. It is translated as CASSQGQGGPTANEKLFF.

This clonotype was detected many times. The DNA of the CDR3 is TGCAGTGCTAGATCGGGGAACACCGGGGAGCTGTTTTTT. Amino acids: CSARSGNTGELFF. The chain combines TRBV20-1 with TRBJ2-2; D not resolved. The CDR3 covers 13 residues. V was trimmed by 2 bases and J by 1 base, leaving 5 bases between them. CDR1 and CDR2 from the germline V gene are DFQATT and SNEGSKA (reference sequence).

The rearrangement links TRBV19 to TRBJ2-7; 7 bases are shared with TRBD1. This CDR3 contains 13 residues. Looked up from germline, CDR1 is LNHDA and CDR2 is SQIVND (reference sequence). The V gene end was trimmed by 6 bases and the J gene end by 2 bases; junction bases not matched to a gene: 4. CDR3 coding DNA: TGTGCCAGTAGGAGGGGGCCTACCTACGAGCAGTACTTC. It is translated as CASRRGPTYEQYF.

The rearrangement uses TRBV7-2 and TRBJ2-7; TRBD1 matches 7 bases. Germline CDR1 is SGHTA and CDR2 is FQGNSA. The length of the CDR3 is 14 residues. V lost 6 bases, J lost 2 bases, and 7 bases stayed unmatched. The CDR3 bases are TGTGCCAGCAGACCGTCGGGACAGACCTACGAGCAGTACTTC. It is translated as CASRPSGQTYEQYF.

This clonotype was seen at least ten times. The gene calls are TRBV6-5 and TRBJ2-7, with D possibly being TRBD1 (6 bases). With 4 bases removed from V and 7 bases from J, the gap between germline ends came to 17 bases. The length of the CDR3 is 14 residues. Germline V gene data show CDR1 as MNHEY and CDR2 as SVGAGI. CDR3 in DNA: TGTGCCAGCAGTTTAGTCAGGGTCCAGGGGGAGCAGTACTTC. The encoded protein is CASSLVRVQGEQYF.

This clonotype showed up many times. V gene TRBV5-5 combines with J gene TRBJ2-5; 10 positions agree with TRBD2. The CDR3 runs to 17 residues. J was trimmed by 5 bases and V by 0 bases; bases with no gene match: 10. CDR1 and CDR2 (germline): SGHKS, YYEKEE (reference sequence). The CDR3 is CASSLASGRRVWETQYF. CDR3 in DNA: TGTGCCAGCAGCTTGGCTAGCGGGAGAAGGGTATGGGAGACCCAGTACTTC.

This clonotype has ten or more counts. The chain has TRBV18 and TRBJ1-1; D is uncertain. The CDR3 has 14 amino acids. Germline lookup yields CDR1 KGHSH and CDR2 LQKENI. V lost 6 bases and J lost 1, with 12 bases in between. CDR3 region: CASSTYRGNTEAFF. In nucleotides, the CDR3 is TGTGCCAGCTCGACGTATCGGGGGAACACTGAAGCTTTCTTT.

This clonotype was counted at least ten times. The CDR3: CASSLVAGRQFF. As DNA, the CDR3 is TGTGCCAGCAGTTTAGTTGCAGGGCGGCAGTTCTTC. The gene calls are TRBV12-3 or TRBV12-4 and TRBJ2-1; tentative D call: TRBD1 (5 bases). The CDR3 has 12 amino acids. The V gene lost 1 base and the J gene lost 12 bases, with 10 bases spanning the gap.

This clonotype has only a few counts. This clone may be a read error of a much larger clone one base away. V usage is TRBV20-1 and J usage is TRBJ1-5; possible D gene TRBD1, 5 bases. CDR1 DFQATT and CDR2 SNEGSKA come from the germline V gene (reference sequence). The CDR3 is made up of 13 amino acids. CDR3 in DNA: TGCGGTGCCTCCCCGGGGCAGGGTCAGCCCCAGCATTTT. This codes for CGASPGQGQPQHF.

This clonotype was seen repeatedly, ten times or more. The chain carries TRBV12-3 or TRBV12-4 and TRBJ2-3; 9 bases are shared with TRBD2. This CDR3 region has 15 residues. The junction had 7 bases not matched to a gene; V was cut back by 6 bases and J by 3 bases. CDR3 nucleotide sequence: TGTGCCAGCAGCAGAAGCGGGAGGAGTACAGATACGCAGTATTTT. Amino acid sequence: CASSRSGRSTDTQYF.

Remarks on this clonotype: At one boundary the junction diverges from the germline segment, which might be a read error. V and J are TRBV7-9 and TRBJ1-4, with D hard to call. Per the germline V gene, CDR1 is SEHNR and CDR2 is FQNEAQ (reference sequence). The CDR3 covers 19 residues. CDR3 residues: CASSTLEGEGRQINEELFF. For the CDR3, the DNA is TGTGCCAGCAGCACCCTCGAGGGCGAAGGACGGCAGATTAATGAAGAACTGTTTTTT.

V usage is TRBV24-1 and J usage is TRBJ2-1, with TRBD1 matching 11 bases. Germline values: CDR1 KGHDR, CDR2 SFDVKD. J gave up 4 bases and V 6 bases, and 7 bases lay outside the gene matches. The CDR3 is 16 amino acids. In DNA, the CDR3 is TGTGCCACCAGTAGGGGACAGGGGGGGAAATACAATGAGCAGTTCTTC. Translation: CATSRGQGGKYNEQFF.